Listed below are T cell receptor beta chains from one sample, sequenced in a study of blood T cell repertoires in COVID-19. Sequenced by immunoSEQ multiplex PCR; TCRdb stores in-frame clones only, minus some. Of about 140,000 clones in the sample, about 86% were seen once. The sequencing sample was made of peripheral blood. The origin of the receptors is an older woman with acute or convalescent COVID-19. Both conserved end residues are part of each CDR3. Each record gives: D gene, V gene, clone size, J gene, CDR3 protein, CDR3 DNA. The D gene is left open where the match is weak. Clone size is shown for a subset of rows, as once, few, many or a class of expanded clone.

>-|TRBV6-5|-|TRBJ2-7
CASSYTTGLSYEQYF
TGTGCCAGTTCTTATACGACAGGCCTATCCTACGAGCAGTACTTC
>TRBD1|TRBV5-1|-|TRBJ1-6
CASSLTGGDSPLHF
TGCGCCAGCAGCTTGACAGGGGGTGACTCACCCCTCCACTTT
>-|TRBV19|-|TRBJ1-5
CASNRQPQHF
TGTGCCAGTAACCGACAACCCCAGCATTTT
>TRBD2|TRBV7-9|-|TRBJ2-1
CASSPTDGGAAEQFF
TGTGCCAGCAGCCCGACTGACGGGGGGGCGGCTGAGCAGTTCTTC
>TRBD1|TRBV19|-|TRBJ2-7
CASSFPTGTGPYEQYF
TGTGCCAGTAGTTTCCCCACCGGGACAGGGCCCTACGAGCAGTACTTC
>TRBD1|TRBV2|-|TRBJ2-6
CASFSLRGSGANVLTF
TGTGCCAGCTTCTCTCTCAGGGGGTCTGGGGCCAACGTCCTGACTTTC
>TRBD2|TRBV7-8|-|TRBJ2-5
CASSLDGRGNQETQYF
TGTGCCAGCAGCTTAGATGGGCGGGGGAACCAAGAGACCCAGTACTTC
>-|TRBV30|-|TRBJ2-3
CAWSVASSTQYF
TGTGCCTGGAGTGTAGCATCCTCCACGCAGTATTTT
>-|TRBV4-3|-|TRBJ1-1
CASSHPPAGGNTEAFF
TGCGCCAGCAGCCACCCCCCCGCGGGGGGGAACACTGAAGCTTTCTTT
>-|TRBV30|-|TRBJ1-2
CAWSRGRGGYTF
TGTGCCTGGAGCAGGGGTAGAGGAGGCTACACCTTC
>-|TRBV28|-|TRBJ1-6
CASSLWEGLGYNSPLHF
TGTGCCAGCAGTTTATGGGAGGGGTTGGGGTATAATTCACCCCTCCACTTT
>-|TRBV7-9|-|TRBJ1-2
CASSPPEGGGYTF
TGTGCCAGCAGCCCCCCGGAGGGAGGGGGCTACACCTTC
>-|TRBV11-3|-|TRBJ1-1
CASSHGGWTEAFF
TGTGCCAGCAGCCACGGGGGTTGGACTGAAGCTTTCTTT
>-|TRBV11-3|many|TRBJ2-7
CASSLEYEQYF
TGTGCCAGCAGCTTGGAGTACGAGCAGTACTTC
>TRBD2|TRBV10-3|-|TRBJ2-3
CAISANPGGSSTDTQYF
TGTGCCATCAGTGCGAACCCGGGGGGGTCTAGCACAGATACGCAGTATTTT
>-|TRBV11-2|-|TRBJ2-3
CASSLSWSTDTQYF
TGTGCCAGCAGCTTAAGCTGGAGTACAGATACGCAGTATTTT
>-|TRBV12-3/TRBV12-4|-|TRBJ2-5
CASGGKRETQYF
TGTGCCAGCGGGGGGAAGAGAGAGACCCAGTACTTC
>TRBD2|TRBV24-1|-|TRBJ2-2
CATSDSPQRGSGELFF
TGTGCCACCAGTGATTCCCCACAGCGGGGGAGTGGGGAGCTGTTTTTT
>-|TRBV10-2|once|TRBJ2-6
CASAAGANVLTF
TGCGCCAGCGCGGCTGGGGCCAACGTCCTGACTTTC
>-|TRBV5-5|-|TRBJ2-7
CASSLRDNYEQYF
TGTGCCAGCAGCTTGCGGGACAACTACGAGCAGTACTTC
>TRBD2|TRBV7-8|-|TRBJ2-2
CASSPSILAGGPTGELFF
TGTGCCAGCAGCCCCAGCATACTAGCGGGGGGCCCCACCGGGGAGCTGTTTTTT
>TRBD1|TRBV6-5|-|TRBJ1-2
CASSYSYRGNYGYTF
TGTGCCAGCAGTTACTCTTACAGGGGTAACTATGGCTACACCTTC
>TRBD1|TRBV10-3|-|TRBJ2-1
CAISPPTGGSYNEQFF
TGTGCCATCAGCCCGCCTACAGGGGGCTCCTACAATGAGCAGTTCTTC
>-|TRBV4-2|-|TRBJ1-5
CASSQEATSNQPQHF
TGTGCCAGCAGCCAAGAGGCAACGAGCAATCAGCCCCAGCATTTT
>-|TRBV19|-|TRBJ2-2
CASRQGTKTGELFF
TGTGCCAGTAGGCAGGGGACTAAAACCGGGGAGCTGTTTTTT
>-|TRBV2|-|TRBJ2-7
CASSGQNYEQYF
TGTGCCAGCAGTGGGCAGAACTACGAGCAGTACTTC
>TRBD2|TRBV2|-|TRBJ2-5
CASSGQSGGTETQYF
TGTGCCAGCAGTGGTCAGAGCGGGGGTACGGAGACCCAGTACTTC
>-|TRBV5-4|-|TRBJ1-1
CASSLGAGLNTEAFF
TGTGCCAGCAGCTTGGGGGCAGGCCTTAACACTGAAGCTTTCTTT
>TRBD1|TRBV5-8|-|TRBJ1-1
CASSFLGGTGGTEAFF
TGTGCCAGCAGCTTTCTAGGCGGGACAGGGGGCACTGAAGCTTTCTTT
>-|TRBV20-1|-|TRBJ1-1
CSASPGAFF
TGCAGTGCCTCACCCGGGGCTTTCTTT
>-|TRBV6-5|-|TRBJ2-1
CASSYSTGEQFF
TGTGCCAGCAGTTACTCGACTGGGGAGCAGTTCTTC
>TRBD1|TRBV15|once|TRBJ1-3
CATSRDLYRGQSLFGNTIYF
TGTGCCACCAGCAGAGACCTTTACAGGGGGCAAAGTTTATTTGGAAACACCATATATTTT
>-|TRBV6-5|once|TRBJ2-1
CASSYSGGRDEQFF
TGTGCCAGCAGTTACTCCGGGGGGCGCGATGAGCAGTTCTTC
>-|TRBV5-1|-|TRBJ1-1
CASSRGLDTEAFF
TGCGCCAGCTCTAGGGGATTGGACACTGAAGCTTTCTTT
>TRBD1|TRBV11-2|-|TRBJ2-3
CASSLRTGNTQYF
TGTGCCAGCAGCCTCCGGACAGGGAATACGCAGTATTTT